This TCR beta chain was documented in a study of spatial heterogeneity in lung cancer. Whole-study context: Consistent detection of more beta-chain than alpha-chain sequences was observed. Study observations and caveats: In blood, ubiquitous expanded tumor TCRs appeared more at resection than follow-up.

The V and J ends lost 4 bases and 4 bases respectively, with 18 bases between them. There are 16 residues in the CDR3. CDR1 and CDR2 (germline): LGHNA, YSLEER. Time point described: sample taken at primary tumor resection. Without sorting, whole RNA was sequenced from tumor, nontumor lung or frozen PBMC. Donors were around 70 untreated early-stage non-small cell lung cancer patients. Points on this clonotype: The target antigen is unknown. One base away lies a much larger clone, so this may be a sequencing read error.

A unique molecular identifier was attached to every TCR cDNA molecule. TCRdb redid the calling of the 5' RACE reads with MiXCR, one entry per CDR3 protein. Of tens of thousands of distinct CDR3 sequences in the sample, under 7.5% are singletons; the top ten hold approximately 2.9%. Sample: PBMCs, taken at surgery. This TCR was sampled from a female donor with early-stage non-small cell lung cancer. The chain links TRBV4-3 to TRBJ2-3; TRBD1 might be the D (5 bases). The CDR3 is CASSRSPVGAADTQYF. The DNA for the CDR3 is TGCGCCAGCAGCCGATCCCCCGTAGGGGCGGCAGATACGCAGTATTTT.